This is a list of T cell receptor beta chains from one sample in a study of cytotoxic CD8 clonotypes in ibrutinib-treated CLL. TCRdb's table, derived via immunoSEQ multiplex PCR, lists solely in-frame clones and lacks some. This sample has 150,000 or so clones, with around 77% found just once. This material consisted of PBMCs, taken after 12 months of ibrutinib treatment. All receptors come from a human donor with chronic lymphocytic leukemia. CDR3s include the opening cysteine and the closing phenylalanine or tryptophan. The D gene is left open where the match is weak. Size values are once, few and many counts, or a class for expanded clones, and some rows have none.

>TRBJ2-6|NA|TRBV7-2|NA
TGTGCCAGCAGCTTAGGAGGGACTGGGGCCAACGTCCTGACTTTC
CASSLGGTGANVLTF
>TRBJ2-3|NA|TRBV19|NA
TGTGCCAGTAGCCCGGATCGAGATACGCAGTATTTT
CASSPDRDTQYF
>TRBJ2-2|NA|TRBV6-1|NA
TGTGCCAGCAGTGAAGCGCCGTGGCACAGAAACACCGGGGAGCTGTTTTTT
CASSEAPWHRNTGELFF
>TRBJ2-7|NA|TRBV6-4|NA
TGTGCCAGCAGTGAGGGGCAAACCTACGAGCAGTACTTC
CASSEGQTYEQYF
>TRBJ2-5|NA|TRBV7-2|NA
TGTGCCAGCAGCTTAGTAGGAACCCGTAAAGAGACCCAGTACTTC
CASSLVGTRKETQYF
>TRBJ2-5|NA|TRBV7-8|TRBD1
TGTGCCAGCATCTTAGCCCTCGGGACAGGAATTAAAGAGACCCAGTACTTC
CASILALGTGIKETQYF
>TRBJ2-7|NA|TRBV6-5|NA
TGTGCCAGCAGGACACCCTACGAGCAGTACTTC
CASRTPYEQYF
>TRBJ1-5|few|TRBV25-1|NA
TGTGCCAGCAGCCCCACAGGGTCTCTCGGGCCCCAGCATTTT
CASSPTGSLGPQHF
>TRBJ2-1|once|TRBV2|NA
TGTGCCAGCATCCGATACAATGAGCAGTTCTTC
CASIRYNEQFF
>TRBJ1-5|NA|TRBV28|TRBD1
TGTGCCAGCATATCAGGGGGCTTCTGGAGCAATCAGCCCCAGCATTTT
CASISGGFWSNQPQHF
>TRBJ2-7|once|TRBV9|TRBD2
TGTGCCAGCAGCCTAGCGGAGAGCTCCTACGAGCAGTACTTC
CASSLAESSYEQYF
>TRBJ1-5|NA|TRBV6-6|NA
TGTGCCAGCAGTTATCCGCCCGGGGGCAATCAGCCCCAGCATTTT
CASSYPPGGNQPQHF
>TRBJ1-4|NA|TRBV30|NA
TGTGCCTGGAGTATTTCCGACAGGGAAAAACTGTTTTTT
CAWSISDREKLFF
>TRBJ1-1|NA|TRBV5-1|NA
TGCGCCAGCAGCTTGGGACAGCAGTTTAGGAACACTGAAGCTTTCTTT
CASSLGQQFRNTEAFF
>TRBJ1-2|few|TRBV4-1|TRBD1
TGCGCCAGCAGGGACAGGGGCGGGTATGGCTACACCTTC
CASRDRGGYGYTF
>TRBJ2-1|NA|TRBV6-4|TRBD2
TGTGCCAGCAGCGCGAGCGGGGGGGATTACAATGAGCAGTTCTTC
CASSASGGDYNEQFF
>TRBJ1-1|few|TRBV18|NA
TGTGCCAGCTCACCGATCGGGGGGAGCATGAACACTGAAGCTTTCTTT
CASSPIGGSMNTEAFF
>TRBJ1-5|NA|TRBV28|TRBD1
TGTGCCAGCAGCCGGACAGGGGGCGGAAATGATCAGCCCCAGCATTTT
CASSRTGGGNDQPQHF
>TRBJ1-4|NA|TRBV4-3|NA
TGCGCCAGCAGCCAAGATCTCGAGGGGTCCGCTAATGAAAAACTGTTTTTT
CASSQDLEGSANEKLFF
>TRBJ2-1|NA|TRBV10-3|TRBD2
TGTGCCATCAGTCGGCTAGCGGGAGATGAGGGTGAGCAGTTCTTC
CAISRLAGDEGEQFF
>TRBJ2-3|NA|TRBV15|NA
TGTGCCACAGAACCTAGCGGCACAGATACGCAGTATTTT
CATEPSGTDTQYF
>TRBJ2-3|NA|TRBV28|NA
TGTGCCAGCAGTTACAAGTTCACAGATACGCAGTATTTT
CASSYKFTDTQYF
>TRBJ1-1|once|TRBV5-5|NA
TGTGCCAGCAGCTTGCGGACAGCTTCTCTTATGAACACTGAAGCTTTCTTT
CASSLRTASLMNTEAFF
>TRBJ2-2|NA|TRBV7-2|TRBD1
TGTGCCAGCAGCTTAAGGACAGGGGAGTACACCGGGGAGCTGTTTTTT
CASSLRTGEYTGELFF
>TRBJ2-5|once|TRBV5-4|NA
TGTGCCAGCAGCTTGGTGGGGGGAGGAAACCAAGAGACCCAGTACTTC
CASSLVGGGNQETQYF
>TRBJ1-6|NA|TRBV7-9|NA
TGTGCCAGCAGCTTAGGGGGAGCAGGGTTGGATTCACCCCTCCACTTT
CASSLGGAGLDSPLHF
>TRBJ2-7|few|TRBV19|TRBD1
TGTGCCAGTAGACGACAGGGGGAGGCATCCTACGAGCAGTACTTC
CASRRQGEASYEQYF
>TRBJ2-7|NA|TRBV5-1|TRBD1
TGCGCCAGCAGCGGACAGGGAATCGAGCAGTACTTC
CASSGQGIEQYF
>TRBJ1-5|NA|TRBV18|NA
TGTGCCAGCTCACCAAGGGGGGGTGATCAGCCCCAGCATTTT
CASSPRGGDQPQHF
>TRBJ2-5|NA|TRBV11-2|NA
TGTGCCAGCAGCTTAAGGGAAACGTACCAAGAGACCCAGTACTTC
CASSLRETYQETQYF
>TRBJ2-7|NA|TRBV4-1|TRBD2
TGCGCCAGCAGCCAAGCAGGCGGGGGAGGGTACGAGCAGTACTTC
CASSQAGGGGYEQYF
>TRBJ2-5|NA|TRBV28|TRBD2
TGTGCCAGCAGTCCGCGAGGGGAGGGGGAGACCCAGTACTTC
CASSPRGEGETQYF
>TRBJ2-7|NA|TRBV7-9|TRBD2
TGTGCCAGCAGCTCCGGGGGGGCCGAACCCTACGAGCAGTACTTC
CASSSGGAEPYEQYF
>TRBJ1-2|few|TRBV5-1|TRBD1
TGCGCCAGCAGCTCCGGGACAGGGGGCGCGGATGGCTACACCTTC
CASSSGTGGADGYTF
>TRBJ2-3|once|TRBV7-2|NA
TGTGCCAGCAGCTTCGGACAGAGGACAGATACGCAGTATTTT
CASSFGQRTDTQYF
>TRBJ1-3|NA|TRBV18|NA
TGTGCCAGCTCACCGCGACAGAACCCCTCTGGAAACACCATATATTTT
CASSPRQNPSGNTIYF
>TRBJ1-6|NA|TRBV5-4|NA
TGTGCCAGCAGCTTGTCGGCGGGTCGTAGCTCCTATAATTCACCCCTCCACTTT
CASSLSAGRSSYNSPLHF
>TRBJ2-7|NA|TRBV9|NA
TGTGCCAGCAGCCCTCGAACAGGGGGGGTCTACGAGCAGTACTTC
CASSPRTGGVYEQYF
>TRBJ2-7|NA|TRBV7-2|NA
TGTGCCAGCAGCTTAGGCTACTACGAGCAGTACTTC
CASSLGYYEQYF
>TRBJ1-3|NA|TRBV7-2|TRBD1
TGTGCCAGCAGCGCACAGGGACAGGGCTCTGGAAACACCATATATTTT
CASSAQGQGSGNTIYF
>TRBJ1-4|NA|TRBV4-1|NA
TGCGCCAGCAGCCCGTTTACCTTGGAAAAACTGTTTTTT
CASSPFTLEKLFF
>TRBJ1-5|NA|TRBV6-1|NA
TGTGCCAGCAGTGAATTGGGGGGGGCCAATCAGCCCCAGCATTTT
CASSELGGANQPQHF
>TRBJ1-1|few|TRBV9|NA
TGTGCCAGCAGAGCCTTGGCTGGGACTGAAGCTTTCTTT
CASRALAGTEAFF
>TRBJ1-2|few|TRBV5-1|TRBD1
TGCGCCAGCAGCGCCTCGACAGGGAACTATGGCTACACCTTC
CASSASTGNYGYTF
>TRBJ2-1|NA|TRBV5-1|TRBD2
TGCGCCAGCAGCTTAAGCGGGAGCCTCAATGAGCAGTTCTTC
CASSLSGSLNEQFF
>TRBJ2-2|NA|TRBV28|NA
TGTGCCAGCAGTCTCCGCCTCGGGGAGCTGTTTTTT
CASSLRLGELFF
>TRBJ2-7|NA|TRBV28|TRBD2
TGTGCCAGCAGTTTAATACTAGCGGGGGCTGTAGTCGGCGAGCAGTACTTC
CASSLILAGAVVGEQYF
>TRBJ2-7|NA|TRBV7-2|TRBD2
TGTGCCAGCAGGCCAACTAGCGGGGCAGCCTACGAGCAGTACTTC
CASRPTSGAAYEQYF
>TRBJ1-3|NA|TRBV7-9|NA
TGTGCCAGCAGCTTAATGGTCTCTGGAAACACCATATATTTT
CASSLMVSGNTIYF
>TRBJ2-2|NA|TRBV14|TRBD1
TGTGCCAGCAGCCAATCGGACAGGGGGCTAGGGACCGGGGAGCTGTTTTTT
CASSQSDRGLGTGELFF
>TRBJ1-4|NA|TRBV6-9|TRBD1
TGTGCCAGCAACCCCGACAGGGAGGAAAAACTGTTTTTT
CASNPDREEKLFF
>TRBJ2-7|NA|TRBV13|TRBD1
TGTGCCAGCAGCATGGACAGGGGGCTATTTAACGAGCAGTACTTC
CASSMDRGLFNEQYF
>TRBJ1-5|NA|TRBV30|NA
TGTGCCTGGAGTCCAGGGTTGGATCAGCCCCAGCATTTT
CAWSPGLDQPQHF
>TRBJ2-3|once|TRBV25-1|NA
TGTGCCAGCGGCAAGGGACGGGAACGGGCCTGGGATACGCAGTATTTT
CASGKGRERAWDTQYF
>TRBJ2-7|NA|TRBV13|TRBD2
TGTGCCAGCAGCTACGGGAGGGGCGGGTACGAGCAGTACTTC
CASSYGRGGYEQYF
>TRBJ2-7|NA|TRBV12-5|TRBD1
TGTGCTAGTGGTTTGGCGAAGGGACAGGGACCCTACGAGCAGTACTTC
CASGLAKGQGPYEQYF
>TRBJ1-5|once|TRBV27|NA
TGTGCCAGCAGTAGGTTCTCCAATCAGCCCCAGCATTTT
CASSRFSNQPQHF
>TRBJ2-3|NA|TRBV6-4|NA
TGTGCCAGCAGTCTGGGGGCGACTAGCACAGATACGCAGTATTTT
CASSLGATSTDTQYF
>TRBJ2-3|NA|TRBV9|TRBD2
TGTGCCAGCGCAGCGGGAGGAAGCACAGATACGCAGTATTTT
CASAAGGSTDTQYF
>TRBJ2-2|NA|TRBV9|NA
TGTGCCAGCAGCCTCAGGGGGGAGCTGTTTTTT
CASSLRGELFF